These 5 T cell receptor beta chains were sequenced from one sample in a study of OX40 agonist ivuxolimab in advanced cancers. Here immunoSEQ multiplex PCR was the method, and the copy in TCRdb shows in-frame clones only, minus some. Here the sample spans about 19,000 clones, 75% to 85% being singletons. The sample consisted of CD4+ or CD8+ T cells sorted from blood, taken in a trial of the OX40 agonist ivuxolimab. Receptors originate from an adult with an advanced solid tumor such as melanoma, head and neck, liver or kidney cancer.

The chain employs TRBV6-5 and TRBJ2-1; possibly TRBD1 for D (6 bases). V was trimmed by 4 bases and J by 4 bases, leaving 14 bases between them. CDR1 and CDR2 from the germline V gene are MNHEY and SVGAGI. This CDR3 is built from 15 residues. The CDR3 coding sequence is TGTGCCAGCAGTTTGGTGGGGGCATTGTACAATGAGCAGTTCTTC. It translates to CASSLVGALYNEQFF.

The V gene is TRBV25-1, the J gene TRBJ2-3, with D tentatively TRBD1 (5 bases). The V end lost 1 base, the J end lost 0 bases, and 8 bases lay between the germline ends. Germline lookup yields CDR1 MGHDK and CDR2 SYGVNS. This CDR3 spans 15 amino acids. CDR3 residues: CASSEWGRSTDTQYF. In DNA form, the CDR3 reads TGTGCCAGCAGTGAATGGGGCAGGAGCACAGATACGCAGTATTTT.

The rearrangement joins TRBV6-1 to TRBJ2-7; D call uncertain. V was trimmed by 5 bases and J by 3 bases, leaving 5 bases between them. The CDR3 contains 11 residues. Germline CDR1 MNHNS, CDR2 SASEGT. The CDR3 coding sequence is TGTGCCAGCAGTCTAGACTACGAGCAGTACTTC. The encoded protein is CASSLDYEQYF.

This clone was detected only a few times. V and J are TRBV29-1 and TRBJ2-7; 9 bases match TRBD1. Trimming at V came to 4 bases and at J to 5 bases, leaving 12 bases not matched to a gene. Germline-derived CDR1 and CDR2 are SQVTM and ANQGSEA. The CDR3 extends over 15 amino acids. In DNA form, the CDR3 reads TGCAGCGTTGGAGCCGGTGACAGGGGGTATCACGAGCAGTACTTC. Amino acids: CSVGAGDRGYHEQYF.

This rearrangement joins TRBV7-2 to TRBJ2-7; 7 bases align to TRBD2. The CDR3 has 13 amino acids. In germline, CDR1 is SGHTA, CDR2 FQGNSA. V dropped 6 bases and J dropped 1; count of bases not matched to a gene: 3. This CDR3 reads CASSSSGSYEQYF. The CDR3 nucleotides are TGTGCCAGCAGTTCTAGCGGTTCCTACGAGCAGTACTTC.